This T cell receptor beta chain was profiled in a study of T cell repertoires in cytomegalovirus infection. Study-level information: Both CMV infection and a matching HLA type were indicated by public TCR beta signatures. Study conclusions and caveats: Dominating the ex vivo response were HLA-C-restricted CMV-specific TCR beta clonotypes. People with CMV and the relevant HLA were identified by cumulative public TCR beta family frequency.

The CDR3 is 13 residues long. Germline CDR1 reads SGHTA; CDR2 reads FQGNSA. V gave up 5 bases and J gave up 6 bases, with 13 bases separating them. Of note for this clonotype: Its antigen remains unidentified.

Each CDR3 protein gets one entry after TCRdb re-called the reads with MiXCR. The repertoire holds around 530,000 distinct CDR3 sequences, with 26% as singletons. Sequencing was done on a sample of PBMCs. The gene calls are TRBV7-2 and TRBJ1-1; D is perhaps TRBD1 (6 bases). This receptor was obtained from a human donor in good health (CMV status not recorded). Some clones in this sample may be carry-over from other donors' samples. The CDR3: CASSPYGGPEAFF. The CDR3 nucleotides read TGTGCCAGCAGCCCATATGGGGGGCCTGAAGCTTTCTTT.